The source of this T cell receptor (beta chain) is a study of cytomegalovirus exposure and HLA in healthy donors. Overall study findings and caveats: Under in vitro conditions, a few CMV-associated chains were confirmed as specific for CMV antigens. Researchers reported in a later analysis that a missense DCLRE1C variant was tied to TCR beta V- and J-gene trimming. A later analysis reported that several of the most significant clusters appeared to be linked to common viral pathogens, among them Epstein-Barr virus. The presence/absence work took it that sequencing depth was about the same across donors.

The CDR3 consists of 15 residues. V lost 1 base and J lost 6; bases outside the gene matches: 7. In germline, CDR1 is SSHAT, CDR2 FNYEAQ (reference sequence). Remarks on this clone: Its antigen is not known.

A multiplex PCR was run with 60 Vbeta primers and 13 Jbeta primers. Sequencing was performed with immunoSEQ multiplex PCR; in TCRdb, only in-frame clones are kept and a portion is missing. This sample has 200,000 to 250,000 clones, with about 85% found just once. The specimen was PBMCs. The gene calls are TRBV7-7 and TRBJ2-7; 9 bases line up with TRBD1. This TCR derives from a woman between 45 and 65 years old in good health and CMV-seropositive. Written as DNA, the CDR3 is TGTGCCAGCAGCTTAGGCCCGGGACAGGGAAGCGAGCAGTACTTC. It encodes CASSLGPGQGSEQYF.